Below, one T cell receptor beta chain is given with its context. The data are from a study of blood T cell repertoires in COVID-19. Those enrolled, adults aged roughly 18 to 89 years, came from some 25 US areas. Per the study methods: Scientists estimated how many nucleated cells there were by amplifying reference gene primers. Here immunoSEQ multiplex PCR was the method, and the copy in TCRdb shows in-frame clones only, minus some. The V and J calls and clone size were taken over from that table, and D and trimming were inferred from the DNA. The data contain some 330,000 clones, roughly 87% of them singletons. Trimming at V came to 0 bases and at J to 3 bases, leaving 7 bases not matched to a gene. The CDR3 covers 16 residues. Germline CDR1 reads SGHDT; CDR2 reads YYEEEE.

Material: PBMCs or T cells enriched from blood (not recorded which). The source is a woman in her forties or fifties who had recovered from COVID-19. J is TRBJ2-7 and V is TRBV5-6; 9 nucleotides line up with TRBD1. The CDR3 loop is CASSLGSGQGLYEQYF. The CDR3 DNA reads as TGTGCCAGCAGCTTGGGATCAGGACAGGGGCTCTACGAGCAGTACTTC.